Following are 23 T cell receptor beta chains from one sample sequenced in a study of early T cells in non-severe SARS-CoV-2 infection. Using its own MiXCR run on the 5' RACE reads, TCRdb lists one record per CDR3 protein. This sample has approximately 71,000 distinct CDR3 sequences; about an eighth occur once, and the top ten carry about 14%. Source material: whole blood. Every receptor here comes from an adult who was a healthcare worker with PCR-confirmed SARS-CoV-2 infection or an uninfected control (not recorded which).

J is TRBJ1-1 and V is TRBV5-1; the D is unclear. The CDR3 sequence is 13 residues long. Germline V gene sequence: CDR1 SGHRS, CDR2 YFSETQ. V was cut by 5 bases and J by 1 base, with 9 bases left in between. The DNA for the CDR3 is TGCGCCAGCAGTGACTGGGAGAACACTGAAGCTTTCTTT. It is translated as CASSDWENTEAFF.

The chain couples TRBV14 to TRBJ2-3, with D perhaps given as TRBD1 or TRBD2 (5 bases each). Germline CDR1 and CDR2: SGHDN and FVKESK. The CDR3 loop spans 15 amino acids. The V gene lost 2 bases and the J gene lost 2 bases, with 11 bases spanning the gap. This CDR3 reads CASSQPGPTTDTQYF. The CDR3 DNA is TGTGCCAGCAGCCAACCGGGACCCACCACAGATACGCAGTATTTT.

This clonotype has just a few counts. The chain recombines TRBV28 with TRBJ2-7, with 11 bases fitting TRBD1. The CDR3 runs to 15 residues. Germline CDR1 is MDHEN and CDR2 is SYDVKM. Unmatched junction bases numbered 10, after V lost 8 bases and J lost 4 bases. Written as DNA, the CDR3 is TGTGCCAGCCGCTCGGGACAGGGGGAGACTTACGAGCAGTACTTC. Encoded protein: CASRSGQGETYEQYF.

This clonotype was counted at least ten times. Here the CDR3 DNA reads TGCAGCGTCCACCCAGGGGGTAGTCGTACTGAAGCTTTCTTT. Translated, it gives CSVHPGGSRTEAFF. The genes are TRBV29-1 and TRBJ1-1; 7 positions match TRBD1. V lost 6 bases, J lost 5 bases, and 12 bases stayed unmatched. Germline V gives CDR1 SQVTM, CDR2 ANQGSEA. The CDR3 totals 14 residues.

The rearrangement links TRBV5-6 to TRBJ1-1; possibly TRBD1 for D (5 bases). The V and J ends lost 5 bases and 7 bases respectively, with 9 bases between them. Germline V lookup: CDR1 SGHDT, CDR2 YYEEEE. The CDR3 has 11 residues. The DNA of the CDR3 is TGTGCCAGCAGTCGACAGCTTGAAGCTTTCTTT. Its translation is CASSRQLEAFF. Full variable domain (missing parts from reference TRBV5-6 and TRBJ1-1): DAGVTQSPTHLIKTRGQQVTLRCSPKSGHDTVSWYQQALGQGPQFIFQYYEEEERQRGNFPDRFSGHQFPNYSSELNVNALLLGDSALYLCASSRQLEAFFGQGTRLTVV.

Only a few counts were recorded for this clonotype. The CDR3 protein is CASSLKTGASNTGELFF. The CDR3 DNA follows: TGCGCCAGCAGCTTGAAGACAGGCGCATCGAACACCGGGGAGCTGTTTTTT. The chain uses TRBV5-1 and TRBJ2-2, with a tentative D call TRBD1 (6 bases). The CDR3 extends over 17 amino acids. Germline-derived CDR1 and CDR2 are SGHRS and YFSETQ. Trimming removed 1 base from V and 0 bases from J, with 13 bases in between. The complete variable domain, with remaining parts taken from reference TRBV5-1 and TRBJ2-2, reads KAGVTQTPRYLIKTRGQQVTLSCSPISGHRSVSWYQQTPGQGLQFLFEYFSETQRNKGNFPGRFSGRQFSNSRSEMNVSTLELGDSALYLCASSLKTGASNTGELFFGEGSRLTVL.

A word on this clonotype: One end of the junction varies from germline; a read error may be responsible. This CDR3 reads CASSFESGSENTIYF. The CDR3, as DNA: TGTGCCAGCAGCTTCGAATCAGGGTCTGAAAACACCATATATTTT. This chain links TRBV5-4 with TRBJ1-3, with D possibly being TRBD1 (5 bases). CDR3 length: 15 amino acids. CDR1 and CDR2 from the germline V gene are SGHNT and YYREEE (reference sequence).

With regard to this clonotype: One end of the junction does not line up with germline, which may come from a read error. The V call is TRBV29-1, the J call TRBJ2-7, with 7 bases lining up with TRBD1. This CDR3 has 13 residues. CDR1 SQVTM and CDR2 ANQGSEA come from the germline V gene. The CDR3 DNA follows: TGCAGCGTCCTGACAGGGCGCAACTACAAGCAGTACTTC. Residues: CSVLTGRNYKQYF.

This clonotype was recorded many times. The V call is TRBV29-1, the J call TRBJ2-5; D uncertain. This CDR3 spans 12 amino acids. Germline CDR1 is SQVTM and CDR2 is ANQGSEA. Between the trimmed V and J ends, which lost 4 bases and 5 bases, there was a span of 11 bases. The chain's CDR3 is CSVVLAGETQYF. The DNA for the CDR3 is TGCAGCGTTGTCCTGGCCGGGGAGACCCAGTACTTC.

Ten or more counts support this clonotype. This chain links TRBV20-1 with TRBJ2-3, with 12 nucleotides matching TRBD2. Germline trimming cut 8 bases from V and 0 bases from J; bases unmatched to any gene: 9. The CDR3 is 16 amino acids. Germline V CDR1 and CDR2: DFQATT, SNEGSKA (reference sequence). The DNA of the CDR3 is TGCAGTTCCGGGACTAGCGGGCTTACTAGCACAGATACGCAGTATTTT. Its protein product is CSSGTSGLTSTDTQYF.

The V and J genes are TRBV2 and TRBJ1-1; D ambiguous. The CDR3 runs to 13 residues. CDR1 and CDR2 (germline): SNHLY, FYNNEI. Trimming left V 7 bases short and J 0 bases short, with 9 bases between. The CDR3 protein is CASKLQMNTEAFF. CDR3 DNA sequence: TGTGCCAGCAAATTACAGATGAACACTGAAGCTTTCTTT.

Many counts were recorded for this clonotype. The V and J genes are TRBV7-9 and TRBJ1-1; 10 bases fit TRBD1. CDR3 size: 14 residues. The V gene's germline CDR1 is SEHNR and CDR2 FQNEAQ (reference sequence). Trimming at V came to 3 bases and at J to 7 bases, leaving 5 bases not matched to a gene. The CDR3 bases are TGTGCCAGCAGCTTTGACAGGGGGCAAGGTGAAGCTTTCTTT. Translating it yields CASSFDRGQGEAFF.

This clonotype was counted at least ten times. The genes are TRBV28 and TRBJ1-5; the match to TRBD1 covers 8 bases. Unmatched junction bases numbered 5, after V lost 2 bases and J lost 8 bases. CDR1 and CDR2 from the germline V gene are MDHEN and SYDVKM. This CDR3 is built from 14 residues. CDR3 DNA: TGTGCCAGCAGTTTACCCAGGGGGCAGAAGCCCCAGCATTTT. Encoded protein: CASSLPRGQKPQHF.

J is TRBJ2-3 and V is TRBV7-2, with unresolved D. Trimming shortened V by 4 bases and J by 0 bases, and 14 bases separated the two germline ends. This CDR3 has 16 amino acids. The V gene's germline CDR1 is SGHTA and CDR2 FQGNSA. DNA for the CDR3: TGTGCCAGCAGCTCGGATGGAGTAGCTAGCACAGATACGCAGTATTTT. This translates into CASSSDGVASTDTQYF.

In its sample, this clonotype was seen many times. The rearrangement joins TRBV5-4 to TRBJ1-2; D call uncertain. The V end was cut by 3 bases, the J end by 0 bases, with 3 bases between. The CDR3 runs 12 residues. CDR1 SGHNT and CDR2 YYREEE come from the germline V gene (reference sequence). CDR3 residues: CASSSSNYGYTF. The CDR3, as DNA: TGTGCCAGCAGCTCCTCTAACTATGGCTACACCTTC.

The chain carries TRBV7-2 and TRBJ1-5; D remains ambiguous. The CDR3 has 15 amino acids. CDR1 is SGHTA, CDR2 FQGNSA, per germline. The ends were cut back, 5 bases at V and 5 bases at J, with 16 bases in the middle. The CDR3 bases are TGTGCCAGCAGCCCAGTATCTGGTGTCGATCAGCCCCAGCATTTT. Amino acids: CASSPVSGVDQPQHF.

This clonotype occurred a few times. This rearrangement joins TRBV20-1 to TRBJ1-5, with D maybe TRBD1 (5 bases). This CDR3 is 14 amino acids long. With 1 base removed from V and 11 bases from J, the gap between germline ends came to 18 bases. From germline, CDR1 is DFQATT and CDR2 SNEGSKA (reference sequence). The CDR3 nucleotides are TGCAGTGCTAGAGTCGGGACGTCGTTGGAGACCCAGCATTTT. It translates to CSARVGTSLETQHF.

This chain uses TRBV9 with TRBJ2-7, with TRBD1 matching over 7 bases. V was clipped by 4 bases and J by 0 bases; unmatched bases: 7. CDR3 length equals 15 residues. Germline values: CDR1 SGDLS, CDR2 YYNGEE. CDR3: CASSPTGSSSYEQYF. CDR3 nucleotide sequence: TGTGCCAGCAGCCCGACAGGGTCGAGCTCCTACGAGCAGTACTTC.

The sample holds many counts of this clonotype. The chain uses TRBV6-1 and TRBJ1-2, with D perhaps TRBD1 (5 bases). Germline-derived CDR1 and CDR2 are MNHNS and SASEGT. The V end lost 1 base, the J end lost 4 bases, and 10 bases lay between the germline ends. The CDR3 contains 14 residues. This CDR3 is CASSEGRQSYGYTF. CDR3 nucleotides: TGTGCCAGCAGTGAAGGCCGACAGAGCTATGGCTACACCTTC.

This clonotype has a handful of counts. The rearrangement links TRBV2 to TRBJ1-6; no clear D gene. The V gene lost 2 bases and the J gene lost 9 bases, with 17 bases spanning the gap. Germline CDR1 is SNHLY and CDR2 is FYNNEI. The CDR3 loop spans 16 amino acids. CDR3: CASSEYGTVAASPLHF. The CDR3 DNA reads TGTGCCAGCAGTGAATACGGAACCGTCGCTGCTTCACCCCTCCACTTT.

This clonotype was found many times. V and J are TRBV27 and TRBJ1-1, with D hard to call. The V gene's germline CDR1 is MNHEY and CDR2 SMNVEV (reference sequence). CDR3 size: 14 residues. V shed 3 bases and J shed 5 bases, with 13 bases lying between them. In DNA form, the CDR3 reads TGTGCCAGCAGTTTGTGGGTTGGCGGAACTGAAGCTTTCTTT. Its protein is CASSLWVGGTEAFF.

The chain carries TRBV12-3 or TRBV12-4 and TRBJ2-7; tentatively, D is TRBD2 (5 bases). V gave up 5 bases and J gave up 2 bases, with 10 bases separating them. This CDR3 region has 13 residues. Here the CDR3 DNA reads TGTGCCAGCAGTCTCACCGGGGCCTACGAGCAGTACTTC. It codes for CASSLTGAYEQYF.

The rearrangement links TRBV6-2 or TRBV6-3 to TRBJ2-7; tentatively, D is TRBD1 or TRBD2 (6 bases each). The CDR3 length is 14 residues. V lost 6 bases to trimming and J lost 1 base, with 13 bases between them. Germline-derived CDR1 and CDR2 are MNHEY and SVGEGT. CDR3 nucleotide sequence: TGTGCCAGCAGCTTCGGGGGCAGATCCTACGAGCAGTACTTC. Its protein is CASSFGGRSYEQYF.